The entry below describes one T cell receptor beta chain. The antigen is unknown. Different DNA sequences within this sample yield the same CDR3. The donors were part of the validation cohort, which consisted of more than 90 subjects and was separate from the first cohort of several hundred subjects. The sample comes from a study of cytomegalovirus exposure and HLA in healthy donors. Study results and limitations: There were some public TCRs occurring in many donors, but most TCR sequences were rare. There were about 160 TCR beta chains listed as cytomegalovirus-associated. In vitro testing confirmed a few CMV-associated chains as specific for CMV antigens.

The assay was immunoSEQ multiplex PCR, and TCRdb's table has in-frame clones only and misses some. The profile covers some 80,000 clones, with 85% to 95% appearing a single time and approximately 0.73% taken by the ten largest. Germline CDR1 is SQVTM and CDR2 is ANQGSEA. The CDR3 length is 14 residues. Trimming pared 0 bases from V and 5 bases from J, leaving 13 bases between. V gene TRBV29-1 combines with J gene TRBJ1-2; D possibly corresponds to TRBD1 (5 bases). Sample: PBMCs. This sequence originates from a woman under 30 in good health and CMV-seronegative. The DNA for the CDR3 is TGCAGCGTTGAAGAAGGGACGGGGGAGTATGGCTACACCTTC. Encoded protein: CSVEEGTGEYGYTF.